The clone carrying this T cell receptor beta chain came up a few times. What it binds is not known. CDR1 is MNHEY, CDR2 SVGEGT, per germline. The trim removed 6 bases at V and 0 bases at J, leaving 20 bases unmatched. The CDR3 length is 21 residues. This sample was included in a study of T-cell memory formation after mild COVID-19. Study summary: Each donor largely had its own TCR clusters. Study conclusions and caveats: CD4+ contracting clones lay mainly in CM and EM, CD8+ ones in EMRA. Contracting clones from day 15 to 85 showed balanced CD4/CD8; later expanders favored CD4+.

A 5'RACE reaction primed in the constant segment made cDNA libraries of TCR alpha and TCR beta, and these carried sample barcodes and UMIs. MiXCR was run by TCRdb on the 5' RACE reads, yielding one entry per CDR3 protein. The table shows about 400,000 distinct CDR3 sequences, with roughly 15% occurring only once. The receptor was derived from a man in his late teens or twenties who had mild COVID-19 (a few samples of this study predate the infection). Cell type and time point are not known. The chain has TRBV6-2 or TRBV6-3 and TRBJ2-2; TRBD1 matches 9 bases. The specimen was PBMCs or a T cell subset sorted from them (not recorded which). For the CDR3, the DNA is TGTGCCAGCAGCTCACGACGTCGTGCCTTAAGGACAGGGGCGAACACCGGGGAGCTGTTTTTT. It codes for CASSSRRRALRTGANTGELFF.